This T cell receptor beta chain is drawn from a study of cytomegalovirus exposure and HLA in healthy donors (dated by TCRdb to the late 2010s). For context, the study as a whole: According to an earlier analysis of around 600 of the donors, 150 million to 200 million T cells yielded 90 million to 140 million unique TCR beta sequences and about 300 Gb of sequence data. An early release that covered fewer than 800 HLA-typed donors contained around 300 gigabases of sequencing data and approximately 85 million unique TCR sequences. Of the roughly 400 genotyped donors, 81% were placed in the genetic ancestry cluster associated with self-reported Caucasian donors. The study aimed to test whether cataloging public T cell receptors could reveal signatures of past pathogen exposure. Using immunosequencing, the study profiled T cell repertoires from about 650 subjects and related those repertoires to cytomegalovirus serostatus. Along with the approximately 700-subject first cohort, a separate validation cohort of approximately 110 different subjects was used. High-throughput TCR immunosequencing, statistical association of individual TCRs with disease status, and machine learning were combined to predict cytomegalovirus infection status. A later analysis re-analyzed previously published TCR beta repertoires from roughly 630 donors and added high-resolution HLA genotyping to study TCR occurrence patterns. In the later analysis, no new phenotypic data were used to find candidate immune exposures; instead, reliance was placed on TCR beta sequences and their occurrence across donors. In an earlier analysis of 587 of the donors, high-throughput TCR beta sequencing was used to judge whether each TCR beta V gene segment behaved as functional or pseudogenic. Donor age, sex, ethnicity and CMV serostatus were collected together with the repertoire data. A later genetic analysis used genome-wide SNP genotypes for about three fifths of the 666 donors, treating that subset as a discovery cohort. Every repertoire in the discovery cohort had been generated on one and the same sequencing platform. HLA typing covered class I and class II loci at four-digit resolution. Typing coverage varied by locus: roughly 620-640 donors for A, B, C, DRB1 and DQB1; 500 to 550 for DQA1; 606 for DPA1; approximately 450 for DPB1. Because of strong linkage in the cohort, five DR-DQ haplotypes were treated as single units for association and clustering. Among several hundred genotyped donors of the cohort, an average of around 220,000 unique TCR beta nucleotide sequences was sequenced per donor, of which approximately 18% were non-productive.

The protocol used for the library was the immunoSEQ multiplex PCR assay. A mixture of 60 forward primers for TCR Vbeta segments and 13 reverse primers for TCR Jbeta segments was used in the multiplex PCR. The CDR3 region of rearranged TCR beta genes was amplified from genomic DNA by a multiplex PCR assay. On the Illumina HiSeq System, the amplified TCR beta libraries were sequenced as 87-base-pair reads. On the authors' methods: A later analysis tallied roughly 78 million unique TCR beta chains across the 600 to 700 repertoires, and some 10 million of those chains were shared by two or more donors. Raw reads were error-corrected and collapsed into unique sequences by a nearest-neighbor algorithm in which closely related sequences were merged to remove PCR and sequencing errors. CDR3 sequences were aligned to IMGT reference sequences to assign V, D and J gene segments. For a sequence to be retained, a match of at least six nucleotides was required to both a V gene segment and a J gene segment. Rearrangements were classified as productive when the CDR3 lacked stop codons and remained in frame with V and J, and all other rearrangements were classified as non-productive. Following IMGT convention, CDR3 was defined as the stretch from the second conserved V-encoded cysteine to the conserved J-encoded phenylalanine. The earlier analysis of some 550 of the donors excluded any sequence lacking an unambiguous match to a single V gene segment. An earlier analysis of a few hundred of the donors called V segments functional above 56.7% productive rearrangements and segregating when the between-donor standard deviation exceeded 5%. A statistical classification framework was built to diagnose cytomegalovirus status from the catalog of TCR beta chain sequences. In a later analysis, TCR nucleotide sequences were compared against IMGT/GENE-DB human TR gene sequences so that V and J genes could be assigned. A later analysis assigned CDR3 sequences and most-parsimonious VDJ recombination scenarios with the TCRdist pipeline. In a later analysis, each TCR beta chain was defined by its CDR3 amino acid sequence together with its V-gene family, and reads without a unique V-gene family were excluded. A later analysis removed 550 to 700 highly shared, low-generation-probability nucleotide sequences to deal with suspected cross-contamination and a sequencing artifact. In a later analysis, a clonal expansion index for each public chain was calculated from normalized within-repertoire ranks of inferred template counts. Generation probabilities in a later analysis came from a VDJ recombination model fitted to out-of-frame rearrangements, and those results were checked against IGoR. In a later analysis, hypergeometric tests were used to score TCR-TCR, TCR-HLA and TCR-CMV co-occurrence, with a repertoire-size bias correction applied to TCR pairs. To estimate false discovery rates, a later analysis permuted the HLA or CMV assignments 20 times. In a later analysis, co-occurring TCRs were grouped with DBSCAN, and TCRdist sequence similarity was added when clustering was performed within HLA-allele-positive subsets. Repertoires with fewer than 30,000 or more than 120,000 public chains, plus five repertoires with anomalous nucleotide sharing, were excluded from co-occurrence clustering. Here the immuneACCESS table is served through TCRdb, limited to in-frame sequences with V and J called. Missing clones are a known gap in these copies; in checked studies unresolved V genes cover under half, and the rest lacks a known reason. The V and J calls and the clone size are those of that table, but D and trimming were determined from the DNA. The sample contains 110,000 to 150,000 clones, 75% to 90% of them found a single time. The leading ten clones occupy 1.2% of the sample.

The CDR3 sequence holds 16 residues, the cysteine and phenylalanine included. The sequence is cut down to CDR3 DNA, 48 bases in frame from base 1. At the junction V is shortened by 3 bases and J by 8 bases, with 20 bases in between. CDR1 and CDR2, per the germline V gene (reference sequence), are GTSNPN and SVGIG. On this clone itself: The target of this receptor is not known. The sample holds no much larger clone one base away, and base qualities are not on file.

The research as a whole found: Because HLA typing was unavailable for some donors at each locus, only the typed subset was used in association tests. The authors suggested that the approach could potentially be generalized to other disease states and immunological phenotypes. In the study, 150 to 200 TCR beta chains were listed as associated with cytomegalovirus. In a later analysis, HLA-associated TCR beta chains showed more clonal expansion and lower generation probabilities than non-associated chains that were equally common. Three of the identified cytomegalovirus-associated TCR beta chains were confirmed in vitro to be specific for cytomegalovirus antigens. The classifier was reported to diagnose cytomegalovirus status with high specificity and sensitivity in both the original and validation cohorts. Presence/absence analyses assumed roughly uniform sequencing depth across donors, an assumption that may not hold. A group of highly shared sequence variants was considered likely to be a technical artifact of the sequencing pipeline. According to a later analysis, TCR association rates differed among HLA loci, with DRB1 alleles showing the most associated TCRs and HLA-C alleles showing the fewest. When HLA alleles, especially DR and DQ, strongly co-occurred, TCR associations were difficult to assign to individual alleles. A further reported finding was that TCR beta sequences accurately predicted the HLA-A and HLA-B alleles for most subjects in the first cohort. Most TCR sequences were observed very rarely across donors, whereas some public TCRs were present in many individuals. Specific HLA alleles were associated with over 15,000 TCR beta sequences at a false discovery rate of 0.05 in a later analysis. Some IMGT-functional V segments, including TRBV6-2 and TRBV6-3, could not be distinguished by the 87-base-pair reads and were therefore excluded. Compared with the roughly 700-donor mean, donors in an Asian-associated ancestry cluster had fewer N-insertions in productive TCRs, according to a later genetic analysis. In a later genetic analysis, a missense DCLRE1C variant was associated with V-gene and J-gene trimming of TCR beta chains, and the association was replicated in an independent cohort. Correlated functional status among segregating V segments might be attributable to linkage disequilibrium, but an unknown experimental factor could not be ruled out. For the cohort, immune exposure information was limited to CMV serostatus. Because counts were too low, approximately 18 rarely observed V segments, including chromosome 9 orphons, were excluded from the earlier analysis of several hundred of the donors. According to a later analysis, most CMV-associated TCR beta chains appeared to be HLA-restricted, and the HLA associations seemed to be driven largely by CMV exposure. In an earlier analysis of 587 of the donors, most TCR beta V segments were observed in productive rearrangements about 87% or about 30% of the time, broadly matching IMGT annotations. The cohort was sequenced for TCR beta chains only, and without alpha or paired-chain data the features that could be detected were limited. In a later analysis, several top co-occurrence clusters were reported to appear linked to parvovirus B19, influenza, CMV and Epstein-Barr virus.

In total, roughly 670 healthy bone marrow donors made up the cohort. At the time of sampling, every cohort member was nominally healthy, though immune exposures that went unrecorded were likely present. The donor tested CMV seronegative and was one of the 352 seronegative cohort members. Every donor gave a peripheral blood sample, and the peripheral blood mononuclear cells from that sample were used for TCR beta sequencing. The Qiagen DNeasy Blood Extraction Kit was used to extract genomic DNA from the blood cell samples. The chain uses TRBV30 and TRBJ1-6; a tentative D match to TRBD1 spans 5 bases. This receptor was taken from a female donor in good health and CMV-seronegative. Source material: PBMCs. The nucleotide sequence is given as TGTGCCTGGAGGGAAGGGGTTGACGGTGATGATTCACCCCTCCACTTT. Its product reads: CAWREGVDGDDSPLHF.